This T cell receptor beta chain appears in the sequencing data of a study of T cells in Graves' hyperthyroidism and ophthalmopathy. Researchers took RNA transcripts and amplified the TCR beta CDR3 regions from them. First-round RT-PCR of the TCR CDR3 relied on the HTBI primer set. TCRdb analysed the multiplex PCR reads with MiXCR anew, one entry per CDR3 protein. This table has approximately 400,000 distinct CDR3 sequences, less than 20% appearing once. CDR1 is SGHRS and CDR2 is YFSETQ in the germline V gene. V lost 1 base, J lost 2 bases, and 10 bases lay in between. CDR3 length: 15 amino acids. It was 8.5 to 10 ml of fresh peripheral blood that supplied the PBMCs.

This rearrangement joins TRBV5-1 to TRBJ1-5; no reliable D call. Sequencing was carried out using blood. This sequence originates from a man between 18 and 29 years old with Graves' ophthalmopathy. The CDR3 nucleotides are TGCGCCAGCAGCTTGAAGGGTCTGGGCAATCAGCCCCAGCATTTT. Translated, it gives CASSLKGLGNQPQHF.